Following are 12 T cell receptor beta chains from one sample sequenced in a study of blood T cell repertoires in COVID-19. The assay was immunoSEQ multiplex PCR, and TCRdb's table has in-frame clones only and misses some. Of some 90,000 clones listed, roughly 80% are singletons. Sequencing was performed on peripheral blood. These receptor sequences come from a human donor in a cohort sampled during active COVID-19.

This sequence joins TRBV28 and TRBJ2-2; 7 bases line up with TRBD2. Per germline, CDR1 MDHEN and CDR2 SYDVKM. Germline trimming cut 6 bases from V and 1 base from J; bases unmatched to any gene: 11. This CDR3 comprises 17 residues. CDR3 sequence (DNA): TGTGCCAGCAGAATACCAGAGGGGAGGGGGAACACCGGGGAGCTGTTTTTT. Translation: CASRIPEGRGNTGELFF.

J is TRBJ2-7 and V is TRBV19; TRBD1 matches at 7 bases. The CDR3 spans 11 residues. V shed 10 bases, J shed 3 bases, and the junction held 3 bases outside the gene matches. Germline values: CDR1 LNHDA, CDR2 SQIVND (reference sequence). The CDR3 loop is CATRDSYEQYF. The CDR3 nucleotides are TGTGCCACTAGGGACAGCTACGAGCAGTACTTC.

This clone has only a few counts. The chain is built from TRBV9 and TRBJ1-2; D is uncertain. Trimming pared 0 bases from V and 1 base from J, leaving 7 bases between. The CDR3 is 14 amino acids. Per germline, CDR1 SGDLS and CDR2 YYNGEE. CDR3 sequence: CASSVDIINYGYTF. The CDR3 DNA reads TGTGCCAGCAGCGTAGATATAATTAACTATGGCTACACCTTC. The full variable domain, in which reference TRBV9 and TRBJ1-2 provide the parts outside the CDR3, is DSGVTQTPKHLITATGQRVTLRCSPRSGDLSVYWYQQSLDQGLQFLIQYYNGEERAKGNILERFSAQQFPDLHSELNLSSLELGDSALYFCASSVDIINYGYTFGSGTRLTVV.

CDR3 in amino acids: CASGKQGPYEQYF. The CDR3 DNA follows: TGTGCCAGCGGAAAACAGGGTCCCTACGAGCAGTACTTC. The rearrangement links TRBV27 to TRBJ2-7, with D perhaps matching TRBD1 (6 bases). V was cut by 8 bases and J by 2 bases, with 13 bases left in between. The CDR3 runs 13 residues. In germline, CDR1 is MNHEY, CDR2 SMNVEV (reference sequence).

The chain recombines TRBV19 with TRBJ2-4; 11 positions match TRBD2. Losses at the gene ends were 5 bases for V and 4 bases for J; bases not matched to a gene: 7. The CDR3 is 16 residues long. Germline-derived CDR1 and CDR2 are LNHDA and SQIVND (reference sequence). CDR3: CASSSRLAGRKNIQYF. The CDR3 coding sequence is TGTGCCAGTAGTTCACGACTAGCGGGGAGGAAAAACATTCAGTACTTC.

This chain uses TRBV18 with TRBJ2-1; 7 bases are shared with TRBD1. The CDR3 totals 16 residues. Germline assignment: CDR1 KGHSH and CDR2 LQKENI. Trimming at V came to 2 bases and at J to 3 bases, leaving 7 bases not matched to a gene. The CDR3 region has the DNA TGTGCCAGCTCACCAGGGAGACAGGGTTACTACAATGAGCAGTTCTTC. It is translated as CASSPGRQGYYNEQFF.

The chain recombines TRBV6-5 with TRBJ1-6; 7 bases are shared with TRBD1. In germline, CDR1 is MNHEY, CDR2 SVGAGI. Trimming removed 4 bases from V and 10 bases from J; junction bases left unmatched: 7. The CDR3 has 14 residues. CDR3 in amino acids: CASSSQGVWSPLHF. DNA of the CDR3: TGTGCCAGCAGTTCCCAGGGGGTATGGTCACCCCTCCACTTT.

The V call is TRBV4-3, the J call TRBJ1-3, with D unresolved. CDR3 size: 17 residues. V was trimmed by 0 bases and J by 0 bases, leaving 12 bases between them. In germline, CDR1 is LGHNA, CDR2 YSLEER. The CDR3 coding sequence is TGCGCCAGCAGCCAAGATAGAGGCCCGAGCTCTGGAAACACCATATATTTT. This gives the protein CASSQDRGPSSGNTIYF.

V and J are TRBV6-6 and TRBJ2-1; TRBD2 matches at 7 bases. Trimming took 5 bases from V and 0 from J; bases not matched to a gene: 4. Germline V CDR1 and CDR2: MNHNY, SVGAGI (reference sequence). The CDR3 covers 15 residues. Here the CDR3 DNA reads TGTGCCAGCAGTCGGCGGGGGAGCTCCTACAATGAGCAGTTCTTC. Its translation is CASSRRGSSYNEQFF.

The rearrangement joins TRBV6-1 to TRBJ1-6; 7 bases line up with TRBD1. Germline lookup yields CDR1 MNHNS and CDR2 SASEGT. J lost 4 bases, V lost 4 bases, and 10 bases had no gene match. CDR3 length equals 17 residues. In DNA form, the CDR3 reads TGTGCCAGCAGTGGTCGAACAGGGGCCTCTTATAATTCACCCCTCCACTTT. Translation gives CASSGRTGASYNSPLHF.

The chain combines TRBV5-1 with TRBJ2-5, with 12 bases fitting TRBD2. V was pared by 3 bases and J by 4 bases, with 4 bases of the junction left unmatched. Germline values: CDR1 SGHRS, CDR2 YFSETQ. This CDR3 is built from 15 residues. CDR3 in amino acids: CASSSTSGGGETQYF. The CDR3, as DNA: TGCGCCAGCAGCTCGACTAGCGGGGGTGGAGAGACCCAGTACTTC.

CDR3 protein: CASSQEGRGWESGANVLTF. The DNA of the CDR3 is TGTGCCAGCAGCCAAGAAGGTAGAGGGTGGGAATCTGGGGCCAACGTCCTGACTTTC. The rearrangement joins TRBV3-1 (or the pseudogene TRBV3-2) to TRBJ2-6; perhaps TRBD2 as D (5 bases). The ends were cut back, 0 bases at V and 1 base at J, with 16 bases in the middle. This CDR3 spans 19 amino acids. Germline CDR1 LGHDT, CDR2 YNNKEL (reference sequence).